This note documents a single TCR beta chain sequence. The source of the sample is a study of blood T cell repertoires in COVID-19. Study overall: From the United States, Italy and Spain came samples of acute and convalescent COVID-19. T cells, B-cell-depleted T cells, or PBMCs provided the cDNA or gDNA that served as material.

Trimming shortened V by 3 bases and J by 4 bases, and 9 bases separated the two germline ends. CDR3 length: 13 amino acids. Germline V gives CDR1 SNHLY, CDR2 FYNNEI. Per the original methods: Reference gene primer amplification yielded estimated nucleated cell counts. The repertoire was sequenced with immunoSEQ multiplex PCR; TCRdb's copy has only in-frame clones and lacks some. The DNA gave D and trimming, while V, J and clone size come from that table. The sample lists 200,000 to 250,000 clones, nearly 90% occurring once. Sequencing was carried out using peripheral blood. The sequence derives from a woman aged 18-35 years who had recovered from COVID-19. The chain carries TRBV2 and TRBJ1-1; D might be TRBD1 (5 bases). The CDR3 bases are TGTGCCAGCAGTGATCGGAGGGGCACTGAAGCTTTCTTT. Its translation is CASSDRRGTEAFF.